Described below is a single T cell receptor (beta chain) sequence and its context. This sample stems from a study of blood T cell repertoires in COVID-19. V lost 5 bases, J lost 2 bases, and 10 bases stayed unmatched. This CDR3 contains 15 residues. Germline-derived CDR1 and CDR2 are SGHKS and YYEKEE (reference sequence). The protocol was immunoSEQ multiplex PCR, while the TCRdb copy is restricted to in-frame clones and leaves out a portion. The repertoire holds roughly 500,000 clones, more than 85% seen once, with approximately 8.3% in the top ten. Resolution of symptoms, clearance, or two negative PCRs was present in recovered Cohort 3 donors.

The TCR was taken from a woman in her sixties who had recovered from COVID-19. The chain uses TRBV5-5 and TRBJ2-7, with TRBD1 identical over 7 bases. The sequencing sample was made of PBMCs or T cells enriched from blood (not recorded which). The CDR3 region is CASSIPPGTAYEQYF. DNA of the CDR3: TGTGCCAGCAGTATCCCGCCCGGGACAGCCTACGAGCAGTACTTC.